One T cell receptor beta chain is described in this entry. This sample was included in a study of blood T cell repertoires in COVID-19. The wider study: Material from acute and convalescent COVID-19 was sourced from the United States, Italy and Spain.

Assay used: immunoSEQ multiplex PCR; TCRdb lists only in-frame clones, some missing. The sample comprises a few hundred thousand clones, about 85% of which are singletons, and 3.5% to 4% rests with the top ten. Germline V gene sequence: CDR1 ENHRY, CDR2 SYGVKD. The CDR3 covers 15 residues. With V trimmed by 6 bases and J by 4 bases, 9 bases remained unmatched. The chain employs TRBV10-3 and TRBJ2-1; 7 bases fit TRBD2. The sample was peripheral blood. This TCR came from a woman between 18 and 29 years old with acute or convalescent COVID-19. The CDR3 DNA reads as TGTGCCATCAGAACCTCCAGCGGGGCTTACAATGAGCAGTTCTTC. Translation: CAIRTSSGAYNEQFF.